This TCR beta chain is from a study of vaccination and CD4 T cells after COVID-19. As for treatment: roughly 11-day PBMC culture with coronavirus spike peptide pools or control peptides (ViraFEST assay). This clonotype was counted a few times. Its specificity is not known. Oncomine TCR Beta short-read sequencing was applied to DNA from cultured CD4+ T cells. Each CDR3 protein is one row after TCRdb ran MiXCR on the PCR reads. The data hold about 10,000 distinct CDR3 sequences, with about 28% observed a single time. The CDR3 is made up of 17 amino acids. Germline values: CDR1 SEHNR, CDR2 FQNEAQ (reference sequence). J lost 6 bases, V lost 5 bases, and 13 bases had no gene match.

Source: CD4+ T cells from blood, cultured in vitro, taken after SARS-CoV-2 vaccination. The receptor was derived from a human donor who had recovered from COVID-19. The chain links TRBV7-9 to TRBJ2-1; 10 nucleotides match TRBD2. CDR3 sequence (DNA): TGTGCCAGCAGCGACGAGAACCGAGCGGGAGGGTTCAATGAGCAGTTCTTC. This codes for CASSDENRAGGFNEQFF.